This T cell receptor beta chain was recorded in a study of OX40 agonist ivuxolimab in advanced cancers. The assay was immunoSEQ multiplex PCR, and TCRdb's table has in-frame clones only and misses some. This sample has around 26,000 clones, with 85% found just once. The CDR3 is 15 residues long. Between the trimmed V and J ends, which lost 2 bases and 4 bases, there was a span of 12 bases. Per germline, CDR1 MDHEN and CDR2 SYDVKM. The material sequenced was CD4+ or CD8+ T cells sorted from blood, taken in a trial of the OX40 agonist ivuxolimab. The chain uses TRBV28 and TRBJ2-1; no firm D call. This clonotype was sampled from an adult with an advanced solid tumor such as melanoma, head and neck, liver or kidney cancer. DNA of the CDR3: TGTGCCAGCAGTTTAAGGGTCTCCCCTTACAATGAGCAGTTCTTC. This gives the protein CASSLRVSPYNEQFF. The entire variable domain, with the rest obtained from reference TRBV28 and TRBJ2-1, is as follows: DVKVTQSSRYLVKRTGEKVFLECVQDMDHENMFWYRQDPGLGLRLIYFSYDVKMKEKGDIPEGYSVSREKKERFSLILESASTNQTSMYLCASSLRVSPYNEQFFGPGTRLTVL.